A single sample gave rise to the 10 T cell receptor beta chains below, sequenced in a study of cytomegalovirus exposure and HLA in healthy donors. Both 60 Vbeta primers and 13 Jbeta primers went into the PCR. Only in-frame clones appear in the TCRdb table, and some are missing; sequencing was by immunoSEQ multiplex PCR. The sample contains around 140,000 clones, under 90% of which appear only once. Specimen: PBMCs. The receptors here all came from a man aged 40-55 years in good health and CMV-seronegative.

This rearrangement joins TRBV5-3 to TRBJ2-3; 13 bases map to TRBD2. TRBV5-3 is an ORF, and what it does is uncertain. V lost 4 bases to trimming and J lost 0 bases; unmatched junction nucleotides: 5. CDR3 length equals 17 residues. CDR3 protein: CARSLGLAGDSTDTQYF. The CDR3 DNA reads TGTGCCAGAAGCCTTGGACTAGCGGGGGATAGCACAGATACGCAGTATTTT.

The chain recombines TRBV29-1 with TRBJ2-7, with D uncertain. Germline CDR1 and CDR2: SQVTM and ANQGSEA. The V gene lost 2 bases and the J gene lost 2 bases, with 7 bases spanning the gap. There are 12 residues in the CDR3. CDR3 nucleotide sequence: TGCAGCGTTGAAACAGAGACCTACGAGCAGTACTTC. It specifies CSVETETYEQYF.

Concerning this clone itself: At one end the junction does not follow the germline gene, possibly because of a read error. The chain recombines TRBV18 with TRBJ2-1, with 10 bases identical to TRBD2. The CDR3 has 15 amino acids. Germline CDR1 KGHSH, CDR2 LQKENI. CDR3 region: CASSLERGGYYEQFF. The CDR3 DNA reads TGTGCCAGCTCACTCGAGCGGGGGGGCTACTATGAGCAGTTCTTC.

V usage is TRBV5-1 and J usage is TRBJ1-1; D remains unclear. Deletions cut 3 bases from V and 7 bases from J, with 16 bases between. The germline V gene encodes CDR1 SGHRS and CDR2 YFSETQ. The CDR3 sequence is 14 residues long. Here the CDR3 reads CASSSRTAGGEAFF. DNA of the CDR3: TGCGCCAGCAGCTCCCGGACCGCGGGCGGTGAAGCTTTCTTT.

The V gene is TRBV6-5, the J gene TRBJ1-1; possibly TRBD1 for D (5 bases). CDR3 length equals 13 residues. Germline V CDR1 and CDR2: MNHEY, SVGAGI. The V end was cut by 6 bases, the J end by 3 bases, with 11 bases between. CDR3 in DNA: TGTGCCAGCAGATTCCAGGGTTACACTGAAGCTTTCTTT. Amino acid sequence: CASRFQGYTEAFF.

This clone was observed a single time. The chain couples TRBV5-4 to TRBJ2-7; no reliable D call. V shed 0 bases and J shed 5 bases, with 15 bases lying between them. CDR1 SGHNT and CDR2 YYREEE come from the germline V gene (reference sequence). The CDR3 runs 15 residues. The CDR3 sequence is CASSLARLSAHEQYF. The CDR3 DNA sequence: TGTGCCAGCAGCTTGGCCCGACTCTCTGCCCACGAGCAGTACTTC.

This chain joins TRBV9 and TRBJ2-3; D perhaps matches TRBD2 (6 bases). CDR3 length: 15 amino acids. Trimming took off 3 bases at V and 1 base at J, with 12 bases between the two ends. Germline CDR1 SGDLS, CDR2 YYNGEE. CDR3 sequence: CASSASGERTDTQYF. The CDR3 DNA follows: TGTGCCAGCAGCGCCTCGGGGGAACGCACAGATACGCAGTATTTT.

This clone was seen more than once but under ten times. The chain is built from TRBV27 and TRBJ1-1; TRBD1 might be the D (5 bases). In germline, CDR1 is MNHEY, CDR2 SMNVEV (reference sequence). The CDR3 totals 13 residues. V lost 4 bases and J 0 bases, leaving 6 bases between the germline ends. This CDR3 is CASSWGVNTEAFF. In DNA, the CDR3 is TGTGCCAGCAGTTGGGGGGTGAACACTGAAGCTTTCTTT.

V usage is TRBV11-2 and J usage is TRBJ1-2; D remains unclear. The CDR3 has 14 amino acids. The V end lost 0 bases, the J end lost 7 bases, and 12 bases lay between the germline ends. Germline assignment: CDR1 SGHAT and CDR2 FQNNGV. The CDR3 DNA reads as TGTGCCAGCAGCTTAGATGAGGGAACCGCTGGCTACACCTTC. This codes for CASSLDEGTAGYTF. The complete variable domain, with remaining parts taken from reference TRBV11-2 and TRBJ1-2, reads EAGVAQSPRYKIIEKRQSVAFWCNPISGHATLYWYQQILGQGPKLLIQFQNNGVVDDSQLPKDRFSAERLKGVDSTLKIQPAKLEDSAVYLCASSLDEGTAGYTFGSGTRLTVV.

This rearrangement joins TRBV25-1 to TRBJ2-3; no firm D call. In germline, CDR1 is MGHDK, CDR2 SYGVNS. This CDR3 spans 15 amino acids. With 1 base removed from V and 2 bases from J, the gap between germline ends came to 10 bases. CDR3 sequence: CASSELSVPTDTQYF. The CDR3 DNA follows: TGTGCCAGCAGTGAATTGAGCGTCCCCACAGATACGCAGTATTTT.